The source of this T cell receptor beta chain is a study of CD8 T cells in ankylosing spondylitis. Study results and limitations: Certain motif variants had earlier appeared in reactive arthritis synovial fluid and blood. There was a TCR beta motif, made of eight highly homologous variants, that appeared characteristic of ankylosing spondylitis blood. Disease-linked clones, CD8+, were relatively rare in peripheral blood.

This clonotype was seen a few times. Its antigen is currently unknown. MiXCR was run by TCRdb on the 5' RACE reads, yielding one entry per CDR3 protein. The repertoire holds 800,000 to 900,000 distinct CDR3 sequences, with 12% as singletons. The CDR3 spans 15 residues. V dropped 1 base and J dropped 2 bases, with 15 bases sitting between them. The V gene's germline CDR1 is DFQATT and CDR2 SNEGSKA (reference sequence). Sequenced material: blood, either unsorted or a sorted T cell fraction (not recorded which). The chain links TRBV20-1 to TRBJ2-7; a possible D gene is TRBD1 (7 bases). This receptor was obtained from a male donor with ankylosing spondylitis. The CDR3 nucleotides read TGCAGTGCTAGAGGTAGGGGGCGCGGGACCTACGAGCAGTACTTC. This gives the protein CSARGRGRGTYEQYF.